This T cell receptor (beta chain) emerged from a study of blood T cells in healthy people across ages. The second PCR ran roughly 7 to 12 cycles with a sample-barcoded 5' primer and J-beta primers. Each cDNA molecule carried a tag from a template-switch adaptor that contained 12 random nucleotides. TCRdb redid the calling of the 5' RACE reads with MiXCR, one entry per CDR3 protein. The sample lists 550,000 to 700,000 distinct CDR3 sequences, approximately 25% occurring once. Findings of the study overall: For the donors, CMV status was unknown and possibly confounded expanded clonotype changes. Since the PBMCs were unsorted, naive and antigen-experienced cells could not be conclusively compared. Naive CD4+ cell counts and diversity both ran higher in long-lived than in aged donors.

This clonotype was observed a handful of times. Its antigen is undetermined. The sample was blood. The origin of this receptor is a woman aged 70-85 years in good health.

The DNA of the CDR3 is TGTGCCAGCAGCTTACGGAAAGGGACCCAGTACTTC. Its translation is CASSLRKGTQYF. V is TRBV7-2 and J is TRBJ2-5; D is unresolved. Trimming took 2 bases from V and 7 from J, leaving 8 bases between them. Germline CDR1 is SGHTA and CDR2 is FQGNSA. The CDR3 covers 12 residues. Filled out from reference TRBV7-2 and TRBJ2-5, the complete variable domain reads GAGVSQSPSNKVTEKGKDVELRCDPISGHTALYWYRQSLGQGLEFLIYFQGNSAPDKSGLPSDRFSAERTGGSVSTLTIQRTQQEDSAVYLCASSLRKGTQYFGPGTRLLVL.